This T cell receptor (beta chain) was profiled in a study of blood T cells in healthy people across ages. The CDR3 has 15 residues. The ends lost 7 bases at V and 5 bases at J; junction bases unmatched: 7. With a J-beta primer mix and a sample-barcoded 5' primer, a second PCR ran about 7 to 11 cycles. MiXCR, applied by TCRdb to the 5' RACE reads, yields one record per CDR3 protein. The sample shows roughly 830,000 distinct CDR3 sequences, approximately 65% of them seen only once. PBMCs were isolated at a quantity of at least 6 million per sample. Study conclusions and caveats: Compared with aged donors, long-lived donors showed fewer expanded clones, suggesting selection. It was not possible, with unsorted PBMCs, to conclusively compare naive and antigen-experienced cells.

This clonotype has more than one count but fewer than ten. Its antigen is still unknown. The rearrangement links TRBV12-3 or TRBV12-4 to TRBJ2-3; 12 nucleotides agree with TRBD2. This TCR was sampled from a man aged 25 to 45 in good health. What was sequenced was blood. The CDR3 protein is CASTRLAGVGDTQYF. CDR3 in DNA: TGTGCCAGCACCCGACTAGCGGGGGTCGGAGATACGCAGTATTTT.